The 14 T cell receptor beta chains reported below all come from one sample, sequenced in a study of tumor-infiltrating lymphocytes in localized non-small cell lung cancer. Sequenced by immunoSEQ multiplex PCR; TCRdb stores in-frame clones only, minus some. Altogether about 16,000 clones are present, around two thirds being singletons, with the ten largest covering 6.5%. Sequences were obtained from lung tumor tissue. The receptors were gathered from a human donor with non-small cell lung cancer.

The chain employs TRBV28 and TRBJ1-4, with D hard to call. Germline V CDR1 and CDR2: MDHEN, SYDVKM. Trimming took 3 bases from V and 0 from J, leaving 11 bases between them. The CDR3 runs 16 residues. The CDR3 spells CASSLKGDATNEKLFF. The CDR3 nucleotides are TGTGCCAGCAGTTTGAAAGGAGATGCAACTAATGAAAAACTGTTTTTT.

The rearrangement uses TRBV19 and TRBJ1-2, with 8 nucleotides matching TRBD1. The V gene's germline CDR1 is LNHDA and CDR2 SQIVND (reference sequence). The CDR3 has 14 residues. The ends lost 3 bases at V and 5 bases at J; junction bases unmatched: 5. The CDR3 spells CASSIPGGAYGYTF. The DNA for the CDR3 is TGTGCCAGTAGTATTCCAGGGGGCGCGTATGGCTACACCTTC.

This chain joins TRBV6-5 and TRBJ1-2, with TRBD1 matching over 9 bases. The CDR3 runs to 13 residues. Trimming cost V 7 bases and J 4 bases; bases outside gene matches: 4. CDR1 and CDR2 (germline): MNHEY, SVGAGI. This CDR3 reads CASKTGGSYGYTF. The CDR3 bases are TGTGCCAGCAAAACAGGGGGCAGCTATGGCTACACCTTC.

The rearrangement uses TRBV5-1 and TRBJ1-5; 7 nucleotides match TRBD1. Trimming took 0 bases from V and 4 from J; bases not matched to a gene: 1. CDR3 length equals 14 residues. CDR1 SGHRS and CDR2 YFSETQ come from the germline V gene. CDR3 DNA: TGCGCCAGCAGCTTGGAGGGACAGAATCAGCCCCAGCATTTT. Translating it yields CASSLEGQNQPQHF.

The chain joins TRBV6-1 to TRBJ2-1, with 7 bases lining up with TRBD2. Germline trimming cut 3 bases from V and 1 base from J; bases unmatched to any gene: 3. This CDR3 spans 15 amino acids. Germline lookup yields CDR1 MNHNS and CDR2 SASEGT. Written as DNA, the CDR3 is TGTGCCAGCAGTGAGGTCGGGAGGTCCTACAATGAGCAGTTCTTC. Its translation is CASSEVGRSYNEQFF.

In its sample, this clone was seen a few times. The rearrangement joins TRBV4-1 to TRBJ2-1; weak D call: TRBD2 (6 bases). Trimming left V 1 base short and J 3 bases short, with 10 bases between. Germline-derived CDR1 and CDR2 are MGHRA and YSYEKL. The CDR3 totals 15 residues. CDR3 region: CASSQGAGYYNEQFF. For the CDR3, the DNA is TGCGCCAGCAGCCAAGGGGCGGGGTACTACAATGAGCAGTTCTTC.

The V call is TRBV19, the J call TRBJ2-4, with 10 nucleotides matching TRBD2. After removal of 3 bases from V and 6 bases from J, the junction contained 17 bases not matched to a gene. Germline V gene data show CDR1 as LNHDA and CDR2 as SQIVND (reference sequence). The CDR3 totals 19 residues. This CDR3 is CASSITLAGVEGDRNIQYF. The CDR3 DNA reads TGTGCCAGTAGTATTACTCTAGCGGGAGTGGAGGGTGATAGAAACATTCAGTACTTC.

This clone was detected only a few times. The CDR3 loop is CASRTSGGANEQFF. The CDR3, as DNA: TGTGCCAGCCGGACTAGCGGGGGGGCAAATGAGCAGTTCTTC. V gene TRBV19 combines with J gene TRBJ2-1, with 15 bases identical to TRBD2. In germline, CDR1 is LNHDA, CDR2 SQIVND (reference sequence). V trimming: 9 bases; J trimming: 7 bases; junction bases outside the gene matches: 4. This CDR3 has 14 amino acids.

In its sample, this clone was seen once. The chain uses TRBV28 and TRBJ2-7, with 9 bases that match TRBD2. Losses at the gene ends were 5 bases for V and 0 bases for J; bases not matched to a gene: 8. CDR1 and CDR2 (germline): MDHEN, SYDVKM. The CDR3 is 16 residues long. CDR3 in DNA: TGTGCCAGCAGTCCATCTAGCGGGGAAGCCTCCTACGAGCAGTACTTC. It translates to CASSPSSGEASYEQYF. Full variable domain (rest looked up from reference TRBV28 and TRBJ2-7): DVKVTQSSRYLVKRTGEKVFLECVQDMDHENMFWYRQDPGLGLRLIYFSYDVKMKEKGDIPEGYSVSREKKERFSLILESASTNQTSMYLCASSPSSGEASYEQYFGPGTRLTVT.

This sequence joins TRBV5-4 and TRBJ2-1; TRBD2 aligns across 7 bases. The CDR3 is made up of 16 amino acids. J was trimmed by 1 base and V by 3 bases; bases with no gene match: 7. Looked up from germline, CDR1 is SGHNT and CDR2 is YYREEE (reference sequence). Here the CDR3 reads CASSSGGGSSYNEQFF. CDR3 nucleotide sequence: TGTGCCAGCAGCTCAGGCGGGGGTTCTTCCTACAATGAGCAGTTCTTC.

This clone was picked up a small number of times. This chain joins TRBV2 and TRBJ2-7; unclear D gene. Germline V gives CDR1 SNHLY, CDR2 FYNNEI. The CDR3 extends over 14 amino acids. V was shortened by 4 bases and J by 5 bases, with 15 bases between the two germline ends. In nucleotides, the CDR3 is TGTGCCAGCAGTGCTCCCCTAGAAATGCACGAGCAGTACTTC. Translation gives CASSAPLEMHEQYF.

CDR3 DNA: TGTGCCAGCAGCTTAGTACCAGCGAACACCGGGGAGCTGTTTTTT. Translation: CASSLVPANTGELFF. V and J are TRBV7-9 and TRBJ2-2; D is undetermined. V was pared by 1 base and J by 0 bases, with 6 bases between. The CDR3 covers 15 residues. Per the germline V gene, CDR1 is SEHNR and CDR2 is FQNEAQ (reference sequence).

V is TRBV11-3 and J is TRBJ1-1, with D perhaps matching TRBD1 (6 bases). The germline V gene has CDR1 SGHNT and CDR2 YENEEA. This CDR3 is built from 15 residues. Trimming took off 2 bases at V and 2 bases at J, with 12 bases between the two ends. The CDR3 is CASSLSAGVNTEAFF. DNA of the CDR3: TGTGCCAGCAGCTTATCTGCAGGGGTCAACACTGAAGCTTTCTTT.

V usage is TRBV5-1 and J usage is TRBJ2-5; no reliable D call. Between the trimmed V and J ends, which lost 0 bases and 3 bases, there was a span of 9 bases. CDR1 and CDR2 from the germline V gene are SGHRS and YFSETQ. This CDR3 region has 14 residues. The CDR3 loop reads CASSLAREKETQYF. In DNA, the CDR3 is TGCGCCAGCAGCTTGGCTCGTGAAAAAGAGACCCAGTACTTC.